The present T cell receptor beta chain was sequenced within a study of blood T cell repertoires in COVID-19. Whole-study context: The United States, Italy and Spain provided the acute and convalescent COVID-19 samples.

In terms of age and location, participants ranged from roughly 18 to 90 years and lived in about two dozen US areas. From germline, CDR1 is LNHDA and CDR2 SQIVND (reference sequence). Trimming took 5 bases from V and 7 from J, leaving 15 bases between them. This CDR3 has 13 amino acids. Measured with immunoSEQ multiplex PCR; TCRdb has only the in-frame clones, and not every one. The sample has over 300,000 clones, 70% to 90% seen once. Sequencing used PBMCs or T cells enriched from blood (not recorded which). The receptor was isolated from a woman between 40 and 50 years old who had recovered from COVID-19. This sequence joins TRBV19 and TRBJ2-7; maybe TRBD2 (5 bases). The CDR3 bases are TGTGCCAGTAGTGACCAGGACTTGGGAGAGCAGTACTTC. Residues: CASSDQDLGEQYF. The full variable domain, completed using reference TRBV19 and TRBJ2-7, is DGGITQSPKYLFRKEGQNVTLSCEQNLNHDAMYWYRQDPGQGLRLIYYSQIVNDFQKGDIAEGYSVSREKKESFPLTVTSAQKNPTAFYLCASSDQDLGEQYFGPGTRLTVT.